Listed below are T cell receptor beta chains from one sample, sequenced in a study of cytomegalovirus exposure and HLA in healthy donors. Here immunoSEQ multiplex PCR was the method, and the copy in TCRdb shows in-frame clones only, minus some. The data hold about 110,000 clones, with 70% observed a single time. The sequenced sample was PBMCs. These receptor sequences come from a middle-aged man in good health and CMV-seropositive. Each CDR3 is given with its conserved first and last residue. A D gene is named only where the DNA matches it firmly. Part of the rows lack a size; the others show once, few, many or a class for expanded clones.

len	v_gene	j_gene	abundance	d_gene	CDR3aa	CDR3nt
16	TRBV7-9	TRBJ2-3	-	TRBD2	CASSSPRLAVTDTQYF	TGTGCCAGCAGCTCACCCCGACTAGCGGTCACAGATACGCAGTATTTT
17	TRBV4-3	TRBJ1-2	-	-	CASSQTRTVGLNYGYTF	TGCGCCAGCAGCCAAACCCGGACAGTTGGGCTTAACTATGGCTACACCTTC
14	TRBV29-1	TRBJ2-1	-	-	CSSGGGRTYNEQFF	TGCAGTTCCGGTGGGGGGAGAACCTACAATGAGCAGTTCTTC
15	TRBV7-3	TRBJ2-3	-	TRBD2	CASSLTGGRTDTQYF	TGTGCCAGCAGCTTAACAGGCGGGAGAACAGATACGCAGTATTTT
17	TRBV4-3	TRBJ2-2	-	TRBD2	CASSQGEREANTGELFF	TGCGCCAGCAGCCAGGGCGAGCGGGAGGCCAACACCGGGGAGCTGTTTTTT
15	TRBV7-2	TRBJ2-1	-	-	CASSLGLAFNNEQFF	TGTGCCAGCAGCTTAGGGCTAGCGTTCAACAATGAGCAGTTCTTC
15	TRBV6-5	TRBJ2-7	few	TRBD2	CASSYSASGNYEQYF	TGTGCCAGCAGTTACTCGGCTAGCGGGAACTACGAGCAGTACTTC
15	TRBV6-5	TRBJ2-1	-	TRBD2	CASSYRLAGANEQFF	TGTGCCAGCAGTTATAGACTAGCGGGGGCCAATGAGCAGTTCTTC
12	TRBV7-9	TRBJ2-7	-	-	CASSLLSREQYF	TGTGCCAGCAGCTTACTATCGCGGGAGCAGTACTTC
15	TRBV13	TRBJ2-2	-	-	CASSLGGPNTGELFF	TGTGCCAGCAGCTTAGGCGGTCCAAACACCGGGGAGCTGTTTTTT
14	TRBV13	TRBJ1-1	few	-	CASSLYGGTTEAFF	TGTGCCAGCAGCCTATACGGGGGTACCACTGAAGCTTTCTTT
14	TRBV19	TRBJ2-7	-	TRBD2	CASSIQAGGGEQYF	TGTGCCAGTAGTATACAAGCGGGAGGGGGCGAGCAGTACTTC
13	TRBV29-1	TRBJ2-7	-	TRBD2	CSVVGGSVYEQYF	TGCAGCGTTGTGGGCGGGAGCGTCTACGAGCAGTACTTC
15	TRBV19	TRBJ1-5	-	-	CASSLLVVGNQPQHF	TGTGCCAGTAGTCTCTTGGTAGTGGGCAATCAGCCCCAGCATTTT
17	TRBV6-1	TRBJ2-7	-	TRBD1	CASSEPPGQGAWYEQYF	TGTGCCAGCAGTGAACCTCCGGGACAGGGGGCTTGGTACGAGCAGTACTTC
12	TRBV6-1	TRBJ1-1	-	-	CASAPTNTEAFF	TGTGCCAGTGCCCCTACGAACACTGAAGCTTTCTTT
14	TRBV7-2	TRBJ1-1	-	-	CASSILTSNTEAFF	TGTGCCAGCAGCATACTGACATCGAACACTGAAGCTTTCTTT
13	TRBV5-4	TRBJ2-5	-	-	CASRDFVQETQYF	TGTGCCAGCAGGGACTTCGTCCAAGAGACCCAGTACTTC
13	TRBV29-1	TRBJ2-7	few	-	CSAGWDTSYEQYF	TGCAGCGCCGGGTGGGACACTTCCTACGAGCAGTACTTC
14	TRBV9	TRBJ2-5	-	-	CASSPGLLQETQYF	TGTGCCAGCAGCCCCGGACTACTCCAAGAGACCCAGTACTTC
13	TRBV5-1	TRBJ2-5	-	-	CASSLTGDETQYF	TGCGCCAGCAGCTTAACGGGAGATGAGACCCAGTACTTC
12	TRBV10-3	TRBJ2-7	-	TRBD1	CAIRRTGSEQYF	TGTGCCATCAGACGGACAGGGAGCGAGCAGTACTTC
21	TRBV21-1	TRBJ1-5	-	-	CASSKVMKEPDRGQSNQPQHF	TGTGCCAGCAGCAAAGTCATGAAGGAGCCGGACAGGGGGCAAAGCAATCAGCCCCAGCATTTT
15	TRBV5-1	TRBJ2-5	-	-	CASSWGDSGQETQYF	TGCGCCAGCAGCTGGGGGGATAGCGGACAAGAGACCCAGTACTTC
14	TRBV5-1	TRBJ1-1	-	-	CASSLSPGHTEAFF	TGCGCCAGCAGCTTGTCCCCAGGGCACACTGAAGCTTTCTTT
14	TRBV29-1	TRBJ1-2	-	-	CSVDPGQANYGYTF	TGCAGCGTTGACCCGGGACAAGCTAACTATGGCTACACCTTC
14	TRBV2	TRBJ1-2	-	-	CASNDETDNYGYTF	TGTGCCAGCAACGACGAGACAGATAACTATGGCTACACCTTC
15	TRBV4-1	TRBJ1-2	-	TRBD1	CASSQALTGGDGYTF	TGCGCCAGCAGCCAAGCCCTTACAGGGGGCGATGGCTACACCTTC
13	TRBV5-4	TRBJ2-7	-	TRBD1	CASSWDSSYEQYF	TGTGCCAGCAGCTGGGACAGCTCCTACGAGCAGTACTTC
16	TRBV13	TRBJ2-2	once	TRBD2	CASRQRLAGLTGELFF	TGTGCCAGCAGACAACGACTAGCGGGACTGACCGGGGAGCTGTTTTTT
12	TRBV5-1	TRBJ1-1	-	-	CASSLVRDEAFF	TGCGCCAGCAGCTTGGTGCGGGATGAAGCTTTCTTT
14	TRBV6-1	TRBJ2-1	-	-	CASSVGGGYNEQFF	TGTGCCAGCAGTGTAGGGGGGGGCTACAATGAGCAGTTCTTC
15	TRBV5-5	TRBJ2-7	-	-	CASSLGLVPSYEQYF	TGTGCCAGCAGCTTGGGACTAGTTCCTTCCTACGAGCAGTACTTC
16	TRBV5-5	TRBJ1-4	-	TRBD1	CASSWTGGRGNEKLFF	TGTGCCAGCAGCTGGACAGGGGGCCGCGGTAATGAAAAACTGTTTTTT
16	TRBV4-1	TRBJ1-2	few	TRBD1	CASSVTGTGGSYGYTF	TGCGCCAGCAGCGTGACCGGGACAGGGGGCAGCTATGGCTACACCTTC
15	TRBV7-2	TRBJ2-1	-	-	CASSLTLSSYNEQFF	TGTGCCAGCAGCTTAACCCTCAGCTCCTACAATGAGCAGTTCTTC
15	TRBV28	TRBJ2-3	once	-	CASSPSRQSTDTQYF	TGTGCCAGCAGTCCCTCGCGGCAGAGCACAGATACGCAGTATTTT
15	TRBV5-1	TRBJ2-5	-	TRBD1	CASSPTGVYQETQYF	TGCGCCAGCAGCCCTACAGGGGTGTACCAAGAGACCCAGTACTTC
13	TRBV10-1	TRBJ2-5	-	-	CASSQGNQETQYF	TGCGCCAGCAGCCAGGGAAACCAAGAGACCCAGTACTTC